The source of this TCR beta chain is a study of cytomegalovirus exposure and HLA in healthy donors. Across the whole study: In a previous analysis, some 110 million unique TCR beta sequences were found from 150 million to 200 million T cells. Study outcomes and limitations: V- and J-gene trimming of TCR beta was linked (in a later analysis) to a missense DCLRE1C variant. Differences between HLA loci emerged in a later analysis of TCR association rates, with DRB1 most and HLA-C fewest. TCR beta sequences reportedly predicted the HLA-A and HLA-B alleles of most subjects accurately.

From germline, CDR1 is KGHSH and CDR2 LQKENI. The length of the CDR3 is 16 residues. Trimming stripped 5 bases from V and 1 base from J, with 15 bases between. About this clone: Antigen specificity is unknown.

A multiplex PCR was run with 60 Vbeta primers and 13 Jbeta primers. Libraries were prepared by immunoSEQ multiplex PCR; TCRdb keeps only in-frame clonotypes and omits some of them. Here the sample spans 170,000 or so clones, about four fifths being singletons. The sequencing sample was made of PBMCs. The sequence came from a man aged 50-60 years in good health and CMV-seronegative. V and J are TRBV18 and TRBJ1-5, with unresolved D. Written as DNA, the CDR3 is TGTGCCAGCTCAACCGGCGAGGGAGCGAGCAATCAGCCCCAGCATTTT. This encodes CASSTGEGASNQPQHF.